This is a list of T cell receptor beta chains from one sample in a study of T cell repertoires in cytomegalovirus infection. These TCRs are of unknown antigen specificity. TCRdb reanalysed the reads using MiXCR and keeps one entry per CDR3 protein. The repertoire holds under 850,000 distinct CDR3 sequences, about 30% seen once, with 15% to 20% in the top ten. This material consisted of cultured PBMCs, taken from culture after CMV antigen stimulation. These receptors were obtained from a human donor in good health (CMV status not recorded). Some clones in this sample may be carry-over from other donors' samples. The CDR3 runs from the conserved cysteine through the conserved F or W. The D gene is left open where the match is weak. Some rows have no size entry. The others give once, few or many, or a class for an expanded clone.

CDR3 DNA,CDR3 protein,D gene,clone size,V gene,J gene
TGTGCCAGCAGGCCAATGGGGCGGGAGTATCGTGAGACCCAGTACTTC,CASRPMGREYRETQYF,TRBD2,few,TRBV7-6,TRBJ2-5
TGCAGTGCCCCAGGGACCGCGGAGACCCAGTACTTC,CSAPGTAETQYF,-,-,TRBV20-1,TRBJ2-5
TGTGCCAGCAGCCGTGTTGAACTCAACCACAATGAGCAGTTCTTC,CASSRVELNHNEQFF,-,-,TRBV4-2,TRBJ2-1
TGTGCCACCAGTGATCGTAGGGCAGGATATAACACAGATACGCAGTATTTT,CATSDRRAGYNTDTQYF,-,-,TRBV24-1,TRBJ2-3
TGCGCCAGCAGCCAAGATCCCGGGCATCAGCCCCAGCATTTT,CASSQDPGHQPQHF,-,-,TRBV4-1,TRBJ1-5
TGTGCCAGCAAACAGCTAGGGGGCGCGAGGAATGAGCAGTTCTTC,CASKQLGGARNEQFF,TRBD1,-,TRBV5-4,TRBJ2-1
TGTGCCAGCAGCCAGACAGGGGGGGGCGAGCAGTACTTC,CASSQTGGGEQYF,TRBD1,many,TRBV7-9,TRBJ2-7
TGTGCCAGCAGCTTAGGATGGGACAGGTACGCTTTCTTT,CASSLGWDRYAFF,TRBD1,many,TRBV7-8,TRBJ1-1
TGTGCCAGCAGTGTCCACGGTAAGGAGGAGCAGTTCTTC,CASSVHGKEEQFF,-,-,TRBV6-1,TRBJ2-1
TGTGCCAGCAGCCCCCAAGGGGATTTCGGGGGCTACACCTTC,CASSPQGDFGGYTF,-,-,TRBV7-2,TRBJ1-2
TGTGCCAGCAGCTTATTTGTCCCGGCAGGGGATTTGAACTATGGCTACACCTTC,CASSLFVPAGDLNYGYTF,-,few,TRBV7-6,TRBJ1-2
TGTGCCAGCAGCTTAGCGACAGGGATCCCCCCCTACGAGCAGTACTTC,CASSLATGIPPYEQYF,TRBD1,-,TRBV7-2,TRBJ2-7
TGTGCCAGCAGTTTACTCGGGACGGATGAAGCTTTCTTT,CASSLLGTDEAFF,-,-,TRBV27,TRBJ1-1
TGCGCCAGCAGCCCGAGAGACGGGTTGAACACTGAAGCTTTCTTT,CASSPRDGLNTEAFF,-,-,TRBV5-1,TRBJ1-1
TGTGCCACCCTGGGTTCTACGGAAAGCACAGATACGCAGTATTTT,CATLGSTESTDTQYF,-,-,TRBV7-4,TRBJ2-3
TGCAGTGCTAGAGATCTAAGTCCCCTAGCGGGAGATTATAATGAGCAGTTCTTC,CSARDLSPLAGDYNEQFF,TRBD2,-,TRBV20-1,TRBJ2-1
TGCGCCAGCAGCCAAAGGACAGGGCTCTCTGGAAACACCATATATTTT,CASSQRTGLSGNTIYF,TRBD1,-,TRBV4-1,TRBJ1-3
TGTGCCAGCAACCGACAGGGATCTGGGGCCAACGTCCTGACTTTC,CASNRQGSGANVLTF,TRBD1,-,TRBV2,TRBJ2-6
TGTGCCAGCAGTGAGGCCGCGACAGCTTTCTTT,CASSEAATAFF,-,-,TRBV2,TRBJ1-1
TGTGCCAGCAGCCCGACAAGGACAAACTATGGCTACACCTTC,CASSPTRTNYGYTF,-,-,TRBV7-8,TRBJ1-2
TGTGCCAGCAGCTTATTGGGGGGGGATGAGCAGTTCTTC,CASSLLGGDEQFF,TRBD2,few,TRBV7-6,TRBJ2-1